These 19 T cell receptor beta chains originate from one sample sequenced in a study of siplizumab effects on memory and regulatory T cells. The data were produced by immunoSEQ multiplex PCR, yet TCRdb's version contains in-frame clones alone and is incomplete. The sample includes around 110,000 clones, around 94% of them seen just once. Sequenced: non-Treg CD4+ T cells sorted from blood. The receptors were sampled from a human donor in good health.

This chain joins TRBV4-1 and TRBJ1-6; no reliable D call. The CDR3 covers 15 residues. The V end lost 3 bases, the J end lost 5 bases, and 11 bases lay between the germline ends. Germline V gene data show CDR1 as MGHRA and CDR2 as YSYEKL. In DNA, the CDR3 is TGCGCCAGCAGCCACCGAAGGGATAATAATTCACCCCTCCACTTT. Its translation: CASSHRRDNNSPLHF.

This clone was observed a few times. J is TRBJ2-2 and V is TRBV2; weak D call: TRBD1 (5 bases). V was trimmed by 8 bases and J by 7 bases, leaving 17 bases between them. Germline V gene lookup returns CDR1 SNHLY and CDR2 FYNNEI. This CDR3 region has 14 residues. CDR3 region: CASQQAMSLGELFF. CDR3 in DNA: TGTGCCAGCCAACAGGCAATGAGTCTCGGGGAGCTGTTTTTT.

The chain carries TRBV6-5 and TRBJ1-6, with D possibly being TRBD1 (6 bases). The CDR3 totals 14 residues. Between the trimmed V and J ends, which lost 7 bases and 9 bases, there was a span of 16 bases. CDR1 is MNHEY and CDR2 is SVGAGI in the germline V gene. CDR3 loop: CASILQGYGSPLHF. CDR3 nucleotide sequence: TGTGCCAGCATTCTCCAGGGGTATGGTTCACCCCTCCACTTT.

V is TRBV19 and J is TRBJ2-7, with D possibly being TRBD2 (7 bases). The CDR3 consists of 16 residues. Trimming took off 2 bases at V and 3 bases at J, with 17 bases between the two ends. Germline V gene lookup returns CDR1 LNHDA and CDR2 SQIVND (reference sequence). For the CDR3, the DNA is TGTGCCAGTAGTATACCAGGGGCTAGCGGTCGCTACGAGCAGTACTTC. As protein: CASSIPGASGRYEQYF.

The chain combines TRBV5-4 with TRBJ2-3, with D possibly matching TRBD1 (5 bases). Germline CDR1 and CDR2: SGHNT and YYREEE (reference sequence). The CDR3 is made up of 13 amino acids. V dropped 5 bases and J dropped 3 bases, with 10 bases sitting between them. DNA for the CDR3: TGTGCCAGCAGAACCGACAGAACAGATACGCAGTATTTT. Its protein is CASRTDRTDTQYF.

The chain combines TRBV5-6 with TRBJ1-2; D is ambiguous. CDR1 and CDR2 from the germline V gene are SGHDT and YYEEEE. Trimming removed 0 bases at V and 2 bases at J, with 5 bases between. CDR3 length: 13 amino acids. The CDR3 region is CASSLGRNYGYTF. CDR3 DNA sequence: TGTGCCAGCAGCTTGGGCAGAAACTATGGCTACACCTTC.

This chain connects TRBV11-2 to TRBJ2-1; D uncertain. CDR1 is SGHAT and CDR2 is FQNNGV in the germline V gene. The V and J ends lost 5 bases and 2 bases respectively, with 16 bases between them. CDR3 size: 16 residues. The CDR3 loop reads CASSPVTGSTYNEQFF. CDR3 sequence (DNA): TGTGCCAGCAGCCCCGTGACCGGGTCCACCTACAATGAGCAGTTCTTC.

The chain combines TRBV28 with TRBJ2-3; D is ambiguous. Germline lookup yields CDR1 MDHEN and CDR2 SYDVKM. Trimming pared 5 bases from V and 4 bases from J, leaving 16 bases between. The CDR3 covers 15 residues. This CDR3 is CASSPRGWGSDTQYF. The CDR3 DNA reads as TGTGCCAGCAGTCCTCGCGGTTGGGGTTCAGATACGCAGTATTTT.

The chain carries TRBV5-4 and TRBJ2-5; 7 nucleotides match TRBD2. This CDR3 is built from 15 residues. The germline CDR1 and CDR2 sequences are SGHNT and YYREEE (reference sequence). V shed 4 bases and J 4 bases; nucleotides not matched to a gene: 10. CDR3 sequence reads: CASSARTRPGETQYF. As DNA, the CDR3 is TGTGCCAGCAGCGCTAGGACTAGGCCTGGAGAGACCCAGTACTTC.

V usage is TRBV5-6 and J usage is TRBJ2-2, with 7 bases matching TRBD1. Per germline, CDR1 SGHDT and CDR2 YYEEEE. The trim removed 5 bases at V and 8 bases at J, leaving 9 bases unmatched. This CDR3 is 14 amino acids long. CDR3 protein: CASRGDRAQGELFF. As DNA, the CDR3 is TGTGCCAGCAGGGGAGACAGGGCCCAGGGGGAGCTGTTTTTT.

This rearrangement joins TRBV23-1 to TRBJ1-2; no clear D gene. TRBV23-1 is recorded as an ORF, its role being uncertain. Between the trimmed V and J ends, which lost 6 bases and 2 bases, there was a span of 16 bases. The CDR3 contains 15 residues. The CDR3 DNA is TGCGCCAGCAGGGAGCAGCGCGGAGAAAACTATGGCTACACCTTC. Protein product: CASREQRGENYGYTF.

The chain recombines TRBV7-8 with TRBJ2-5, with TRBD2 as a possible D gene (7 bases). CDR1 is SGHVS, CDR2 FQNEAQ, per germline. CDR3 length: 16 residues. The ends were cut back, 10 bases at V and 0 bases at J, with 21 bases in the middle. The CDR3 bases are TGTGCCACGATACTGAGGGGGGGAGTATACCAAGAGACCCAGTACTTC. Its protein is CATILRGGVYQETQYF.

This clone was picked up one time. The chain recombines TRBV2 with TRBJ1-2; D is unresolved. CDR3 size: 14 residues. Germline CDR1 is SNHLY and CDR2 is FYNNEI. V lost 3 bases, J lost 0 bases, and 8 bases lay in between. CDR3 loop: CASSESGTNYGYTF. CDR3 sequence (DNA): TGTGCCAGCAGTGAGTCAGGCACTAACTATGGCTACACCTTC.

This chain connects TRBV15 to TRBJ2-6; 9 bases align to TRBD1. The V and J ends lost 3 bases and 4 bases, in that order; junction bases with no gene match: 7. Germline lookup yields CDR1 LNHNV and CDR2 YYDKDF (reference sequence). The CDR3 totals 17 residues. The CDR3 DNA reads TGTGCCACCAGCAGGGGGACAGGGTTCGCCGGGGCCAACGTCCTGACTTTC. Its translation: CATSRGTGFAGANVLTF.

The chain combines TRBV7-6 with TRBJ2-1, with TRBD2 identical over 16 bases. Germline-derived CDR1 and CDR2 are SGHVS and FNYEAQ. V dropped 5 bases and J dropped 8; count of bases not matched to a gene: 6. The CDR3 sequence is 16 residues long. For the CDR3, the DNA is TGTGCCAGCAGCACGGGGACTAGCGGGGGGGCCCATGAGCAGTTCTTC. It specifies CASSTGTSGGAHEQFF.

The CDR3 bases are TGTGCCAGTAGCCCGAACCTCGGGGAGGGTCGCTCCTACGAGCAGTACTTC. It is translated as CASSPNLGEGRSYEQYF. This rearrangement joins TRBV19 to TRBJ2-7; 7 nucleotides line up with TRBD2. Trimming removed 6 bases from V and 0 bases from J; junction bases left unmatched: 14. The CDR3 extends over 17 amino acids. Per the germline V gene, CDR1 is LNHDA and CDR2 is SQIVND (reference sequence).

The chain couples TRBV5-1 to TRBJ1-2; D unresolved. V shed 6 bases and J shed 8 bases, with 17 bases lying between them. CDR1 is SGHRS, CDR2 YFSETQ, per germline. The CDR3 is 13 residues long. The CDR3 sequence is CASTAQTVGGYTF. In DNA form, the CDR3 reads TGCGCCAGCACCGCACAAACCGTAGGGGGCTACACCTTC.

The V call is TRBV7-8, the J call TRBJ2-3; 11 nucleotides line up with TRBD2. Germline CDR1 and CDR2: SGHVS and FQNEAQ. V shed 7 bases, J shed 3 bases, and the junction held 3 bases outside the gene matches. CDR3 size: 14 residues. CDR3 in amino acids: CASKGLAGTDTQYF. In DNA form, the CDR3 reads TGTGCCAGCAAAGGACTAGCGGGTACAGATACGCAGTATTTT.

The chain has TRBV4-1 and TRBJ1-4; TRBD1 might be the D (5 bases). Per the germline V gene, CDR1 is MGHRA and CDR2 is YSYEKL. CDR3 length: 16 amino acids. Trimming removed 1 base from V and 7 bases from J, with 16 bases in between. Here the CDR3 reads CASSQGNRGRGEKLFF. The DNA of the CDR3 is TGCGCCAGCAGCCAAGGGAATCGGGGGAGGGGTGAAAAACTGTTTTTT.